This record covers a single TCR beta chain. Some clones are missing from TCRdb's copy, which holds only in-frame ones; the method was immunoSEQ multiplex PCR. The data contain around 59,000 clones, more than 90% of them singletons. The CDR3 is 13 amino acids. Trimming shortened V by 2 bases and J by 5 bases, and 10 bases separated the two germline ends. Germline V gene data show CDR1 as MNHEY and CDR2 as SMNVEV (reference sequence). This record belongs to a study of control samples from healthy donors and cancer patients. Sequencing was carried out using PBMCs. This rearrangement joins TRBV27 to TRBJ2-7; no definite D call. This TCR came from a man aged 35-49 years with colorectal cancer. The CDR3 nucleotides are TGTGCCAGCAGTTTACGTCCCCTCCACGAGCAGTACTTC. The encoded protein is CASSLRPLHEQYF.